The clone carrying this T cell receptor beta chain has just a few counts. Its matching antigen is unknown. One end of the junction fails to match germline, which may point to a read error. Multiplex PCR with BIOMED2 TRB-A/B primer pools amplified TRB rearrangements. TCRdb reanalysed the multiplex PCR reads using MiXCR and keeps one entry per CDR3 protein. The table includes 20,000 to 25,000 distinct CDR3 sequences, roughly 29% detected once. Each TRB amplification used about 250-550 ng of genomic DNA from blood. This sample was included in a study of T and B cells in COVID-19 patients. Study summary: Peripheral blood came from COVID-19 patients with active infection or after recovery.

Study outcomes and limitations: Highly clonal in active COVID-19, TRB repertoires exceeded healthy-donor diversity and richness at recovery. Early severe-case samples and blood from mildly ill patients during symptoms were in short supply.

Germline loops: CDR1 SGHRS, CDR2 YFSETQ. The CDR3 is 14 residues long. The TCR was taken from a human donor who had recovered from COVID-19. The chain combines TRBV5-1 with TRBJ2-7, with D unclear. The sequenced sample was blood. CDR3 nucleotide sequence: TGCGCCAGCAGCTTTCGTAACCCCTCCCACGAGCAGTACTTC. Its protein is CASSFRNPSHEQYF. The variable domain in full, completed from reference TRBV5-1 and TRBJ2-7, reads KAGVTQTPRYLIKTRGQQVTLSCSPISGHRSVSWYQQTPGQGLQFLFEYFSETQRNKGNFPGRFSGRQFSNSRSEMNVSTLELGDSALYLCASSFRNPSHEQYFGPGTRLTVT.